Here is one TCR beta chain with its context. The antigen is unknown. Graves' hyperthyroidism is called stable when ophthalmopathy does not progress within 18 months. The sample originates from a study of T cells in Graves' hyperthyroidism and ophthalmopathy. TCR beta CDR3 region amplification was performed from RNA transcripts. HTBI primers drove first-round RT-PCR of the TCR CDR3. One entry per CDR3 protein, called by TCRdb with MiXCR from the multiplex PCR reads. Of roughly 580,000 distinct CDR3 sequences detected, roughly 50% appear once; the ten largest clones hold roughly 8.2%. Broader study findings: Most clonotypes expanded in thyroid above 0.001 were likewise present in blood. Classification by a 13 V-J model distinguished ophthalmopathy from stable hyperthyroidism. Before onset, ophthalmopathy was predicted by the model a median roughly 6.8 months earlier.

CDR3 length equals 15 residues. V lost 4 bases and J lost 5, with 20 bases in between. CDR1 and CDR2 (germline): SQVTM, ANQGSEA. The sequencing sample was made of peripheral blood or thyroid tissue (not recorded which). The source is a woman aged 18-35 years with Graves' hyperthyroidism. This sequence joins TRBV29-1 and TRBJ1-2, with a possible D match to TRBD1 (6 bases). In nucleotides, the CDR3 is TGCAGCGTTGGACAGACTCAGGGGCAGGGGTATGGCTACACCTTC. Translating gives CSVGQTQGQGYGYTF.